This TCR beta chain was profiled in a study of blood T cells in healthy people across ages. Findings of the study overall: Investigators treated diversity estimates from one million T cells as underestimates. Significant beta diversity loss was already apparent by age roughly 44, declining roughly linearly.

As regards this clonotype: Its antigen is unknown.

Germline CDR1 is DFQATT and CDR2 is SNEGSKA (reference sequence). Trimming took 1 base from V and 6 from J, leaving 16 bases between them. This CDR3 is built from 15 residues. Through a sample-barcoded 5' primer and a J-beta primer mix, a second PCR was run for about 6 to 11 cycles. TCRdb analysed the 5' RACE reads with MiXCR anew, one entry per CDR3 protein. The repertoire consists of about 1 million distinct CDR3 sequences, with 45% occurring once and the leading ten covering approximately 20%. This TCR was recovered from a woman aged 55-75 years in good health. The sample comprised blood. V gene TRBV20-1 combines with J gene TRBJ2-1; D may be TRBD1 or TRBD2 (5 bases each). The CDR3 nucleotides read TGCAGTGCTAGAGTTCCGGGGCTTCTTACCAATGAGCAGTTCTTC. It yields the protein CSARVPGLLTNEQFF.